This T cell receptor beta chain was recovered during a study of cytomegalovirus exposure and HLA in healthy donors. CDR1 and CDR2 from the germline V gene are SGHNT and YYREEE (reference sequence). The CDR3 covers 17 residues. Trimming stripped 2 bases from V and 0 bases from J, with 12 bases between. General study results and limits: Analysis was carried out at a later point, and it linked a missense DCLRE1C variant to TCR beta V- and J-gene trimming.

Concerning this clone itself: Its antigen is currently unknown.

It was with 60 Vbeta and 13 Jbeta primers that the PCR ran. Only in-frame clones appear in the TCRdb table, and some are missing; sequencing was by immunoSEQ multiplex PCR. The profile shows about 210,000 clones, about 76% of them singletons. The receptor comes from a male donor in good health and CMV-seropositive. The rearrangement uses TRBV5-4 and TRBJ2-6; possibly TRBD2 for D (5 bases). Sequencing used PBMCs. The CDR3 spells CASSFAISVSGANVLTF. In DNA form, the CDR3 reads TGTGCCAGCAGCTTTGCCATTAGCGTCTCTGGGGCCAACGTCCTGACTTTC.